This entry features one T cell receptor (beta chain) sequence. Which antigen it targets is not known. Base qualities are missing; no much larger clone stands one base away. The CDR3 starts with the cysteine, ends with the phenylalanine, and has 13 residues. The kept DNA is CDR3 alone, 39 bases in frame from the first base. V is pared back by 7 bases and J by 6 bases, with 13 bases lying between the germline termini. For CDR1 and CDR2, the germline V gene lists MNHEY and SVGAGI. This record comes from a study of blood T cell repertoires in COVID-19 (dated by TCRdb to about 2020). Regarding the complete study: Samples covering the acute and convalescent phases of COVID-19 were provided by collaborators in the United States, Italy and Spain. The material from the prospective study consisted of cDNA or gDNA derived from T cells, B-cell-depleted T cells, or PBMCs. Subjects who had been exposed to COVID-19, were actively infected with it, or had recovered from it provided the deeply sampled blood TCRbeta repertoires that made up the dataset. A freely available public database, intended as a resource for researchers studying the immune response to SARS-CoV-2, is where the repertoires were released. The samples were drawn from two sources: the first 160 participants of the ongoing ImmuneRACE study, and 950 to 1,500 subjects contributed by 6 global collaborators. A de-identified subject ID, COVID-19 status, age in years and sex were almost always included in the sample metadata. Where HLA class I and class II types were available, the types were taken from metadata supplied by the sample provider, not from assay-based typing.

Enrolling through a virtual design, the prospective study's participants ranged in age from about 18 to 89 years and lived across roughly 24 United States geographic areas. To assign participants to cohorts, the prospective study relied on clinical history that participants themselves reported in a screening survey and a study questionnaire. In the prospective study, whole blood, serum and a nasopharyngeal or oropharyngeal swab were collected from each participant by mobile phlebotomists. Over a roughly 2-month period, participants in the prospective study had the option of providing additional blood draws and questionnaires. Blood samples from the prospective study were shipped frozen or at room temperature prior to DNA extraction. TCRbeta CDR3 regions were amplified from genomic DNA using the immunoSEQ Assay, a bias-controlled multiplex PCR. As for how the authors treated the data: Nucleated cell counts per sample were estimated from amplification of reference gene primers within the assay. To quantify the absolute abundance of each unique TCRbeta CDR3 rearrangement, sequence reads were collapsed and filtered. Productive Simpson clonality was computed per sample as the square root of Simpson's diversity index over productive rearrangements. Held by TCRdb, this immuneACCESS table contains in-frame sequences only and omits some clones. Under half of the omission traces to an unresolved V gene where checked; the cause of the rest is unknown. V and J calls and clone size follow that table, whereas D and trimming were derived from the DNA. The sample data list some 270,000 clones, and just under 90% of these were observed just once. The ten largest clonotypes hold over 4% of the sample.

Paper-wide results and their limitations: Clinical and demographic metadata were provided uncurated, with the amount varying by source and participant.

The rearrangement joined TRBV6-5 to TRBJ1-5; tentative D gene TRBD1, with 5 bases matching. The TCR originated in a woman aged 30 to 39 with acute COVID-19. Sequencing was performed on PBMCs or T cells enriched from blood (not recorded which). The DNA reads as follows: TGTGCCAGCAATTATCAGGGCACTCAGCCCCAGCATTTT. It translates to CASNYQGTQPQHF.